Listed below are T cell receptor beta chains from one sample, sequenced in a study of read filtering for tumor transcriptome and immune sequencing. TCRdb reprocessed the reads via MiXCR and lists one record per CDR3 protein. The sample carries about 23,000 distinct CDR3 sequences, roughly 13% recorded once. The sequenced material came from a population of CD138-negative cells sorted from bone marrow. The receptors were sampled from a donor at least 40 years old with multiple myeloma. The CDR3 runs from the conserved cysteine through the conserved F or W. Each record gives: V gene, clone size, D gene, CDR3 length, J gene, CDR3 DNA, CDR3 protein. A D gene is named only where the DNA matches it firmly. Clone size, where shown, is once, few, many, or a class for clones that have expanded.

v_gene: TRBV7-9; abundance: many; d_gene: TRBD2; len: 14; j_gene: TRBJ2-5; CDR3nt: TGTGCCCTAGGGAGGGCGGGAGGACAAGAGACCCAGTACTTC; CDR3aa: CALGRAGGQETQYF
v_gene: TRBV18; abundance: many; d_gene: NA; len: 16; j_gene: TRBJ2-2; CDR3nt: TGTGCCAGCTCAAACCACGTTGCAGGGAACACCGGGGAGCTGTTTTTT; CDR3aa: CASSNHVAGNTGELFF
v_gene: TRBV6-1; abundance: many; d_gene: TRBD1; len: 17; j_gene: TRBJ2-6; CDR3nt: TGTGCCAGCACCTCAACAGGGGCCTCCTCTGGGGCCAACGTCCTGACTTTC; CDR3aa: CASTSTGASSGANVLTF
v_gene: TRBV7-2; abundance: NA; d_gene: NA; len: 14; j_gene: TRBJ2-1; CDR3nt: TGTGCCAGCAGCCCTTGGGACGGCTACAATGAGCAGCTCTTC; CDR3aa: CASSPWDGYNEQLF
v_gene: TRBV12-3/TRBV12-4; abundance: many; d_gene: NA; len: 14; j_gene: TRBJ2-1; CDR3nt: TGTGCCAGCAGTTTGGGGGGCTCCTACAATGAGCAGTTCTTC; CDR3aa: CASSLGGSYNEQFF
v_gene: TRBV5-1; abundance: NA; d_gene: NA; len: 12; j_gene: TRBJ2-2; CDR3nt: TGCGCCAGCAGCTTGGTGGCCTGGGAGCTGTTTTTT; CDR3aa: CASSLVAWELFF
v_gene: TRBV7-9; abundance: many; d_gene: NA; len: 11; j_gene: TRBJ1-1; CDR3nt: TGTGCCAGCAGCTTAGGGATGAGAGCTTTCTTT; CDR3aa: CASSLGMRAFF
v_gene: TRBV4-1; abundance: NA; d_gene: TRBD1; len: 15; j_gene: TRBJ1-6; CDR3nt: TGCGCCAGCAGCCAGAGTGGGACAGGGGGATCACCCCTCCACTTT; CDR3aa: CASSQSGTGGSPLHF
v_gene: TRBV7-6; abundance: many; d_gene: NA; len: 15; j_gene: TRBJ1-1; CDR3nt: TGTGCCAGCAGACAGACGGGACACTCTAACACTGAAGCTTTCTTT; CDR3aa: CASRQTGHSNTEAFF
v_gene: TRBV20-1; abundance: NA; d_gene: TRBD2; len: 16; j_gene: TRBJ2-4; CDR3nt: TGCAGTGCTCTCCCGGGACTAGCGGAGAGAAAAAACATTCAGTACTTC; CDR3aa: CSALPGLAERKNIQYF
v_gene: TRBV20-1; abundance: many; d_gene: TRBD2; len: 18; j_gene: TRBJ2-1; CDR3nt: TGCAGTGCTATAGGCCTAGCGGTTATTAATTTCCATCTCAATGAGCAGTTCTTC; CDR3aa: CSAIGLAVINFHLNEQFF
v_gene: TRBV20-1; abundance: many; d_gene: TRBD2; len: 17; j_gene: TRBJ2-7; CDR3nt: TGCAGTGCTAGAGAACTAGCGGGAGGACTTAACTCCTACGAGCAGTACTTC; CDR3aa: CSARELAGGLNSYEQYF
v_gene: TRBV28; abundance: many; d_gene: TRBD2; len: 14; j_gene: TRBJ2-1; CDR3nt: TGTGCCATCCTCCCCGGGGGGGGCAACAATGAGCAGTTCTTC; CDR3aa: CAILPGGGNNEQFF
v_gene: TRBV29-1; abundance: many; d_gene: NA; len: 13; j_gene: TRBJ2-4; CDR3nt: TGCAGCGTTGCGGCAGTAGCCAAAAACATTCAGTACTTC; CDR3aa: CSVAAVAKNIQYF
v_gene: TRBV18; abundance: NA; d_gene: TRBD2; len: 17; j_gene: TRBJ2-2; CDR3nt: TGTGCCAGCTCACCATCGGCTAGCGGGACGAACACCGGGGAGCTGTTTTTT; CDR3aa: CASSPSASGTNTGELFF
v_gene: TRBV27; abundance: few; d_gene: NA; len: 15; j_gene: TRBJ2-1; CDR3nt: TGTGCCAGCAGTTTATTCGGGGGCCGGCTCAATGAGCAGTTCTTC; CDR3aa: CASSLFGGRLNEQFF
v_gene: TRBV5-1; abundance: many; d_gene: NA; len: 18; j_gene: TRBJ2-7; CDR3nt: TGCGCCAGCAGCCAACCGGGACTGAGGCAAGGGTACTCCTACGAGCAGTACTTC; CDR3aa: CASSQPGLRQGYSYEQYF
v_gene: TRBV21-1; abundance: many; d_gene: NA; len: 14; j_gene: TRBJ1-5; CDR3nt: TGTGCCAGCAGCAGGCCCCGCTGTCGGCAGCCCCAGCATTTT; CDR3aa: CASSRPRCRQPQHF
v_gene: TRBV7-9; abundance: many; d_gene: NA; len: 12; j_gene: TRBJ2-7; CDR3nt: TGTGCCAGCAGCAACGACGGTTACGAGCAGTACTTC; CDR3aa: CASSNDGYEQYF
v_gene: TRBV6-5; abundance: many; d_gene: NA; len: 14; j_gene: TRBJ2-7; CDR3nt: TGTGCCAGCAGTTACGACCCGGGTACCTACGAGCAGTACTTC; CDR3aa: CASSYDPGTYEQYF
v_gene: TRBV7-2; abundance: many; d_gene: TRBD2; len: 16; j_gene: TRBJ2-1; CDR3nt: TGTGCCAGCAGCTCTCGGGGAGCGGGAGATCGGGAAGAGCAGTTCTTC; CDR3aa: CASSSRGAGDREEQFF
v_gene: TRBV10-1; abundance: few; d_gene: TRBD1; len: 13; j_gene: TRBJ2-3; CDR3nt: TGCGCCAGCAGACAGGGGGTTGAAGATACGCAGTATTTT; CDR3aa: CASRQGVEDTQYF
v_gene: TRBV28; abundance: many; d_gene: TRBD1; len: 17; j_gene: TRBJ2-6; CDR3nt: TGTGCCAGCAGAGCCGGGACAGTCGTGTCTGGGGCCAACGTCCTGACTTTC; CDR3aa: CASRAGTVVSGANVLTF
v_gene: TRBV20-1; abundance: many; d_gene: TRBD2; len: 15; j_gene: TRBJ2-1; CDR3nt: TGCAGTGCTAGCAGTCTAGCGGGTGCCTACAATGAGCAGTTCTTC; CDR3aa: CSASSLAGAYNEQFF
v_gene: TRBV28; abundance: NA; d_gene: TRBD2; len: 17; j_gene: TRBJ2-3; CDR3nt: TGTGCCAGCAGCCGAGGGACTAGCGGGAGTTGGACAGATACGCAGTATTTT; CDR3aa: CASSRGTSGSWTDTQYF
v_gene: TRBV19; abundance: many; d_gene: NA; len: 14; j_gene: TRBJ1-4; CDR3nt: TGTGCCAGTAGGCCCGACTCAACTAATGAAAAACTGTTTTTT; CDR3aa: CASRPDSTNEKLFF
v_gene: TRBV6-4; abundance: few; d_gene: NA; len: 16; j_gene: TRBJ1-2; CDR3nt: TGTGCCAGCAGTGACTCTAACCCGCCAGGACGGTATGGCTACACCTTC; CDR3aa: CASSDSNPPGRYGYTF
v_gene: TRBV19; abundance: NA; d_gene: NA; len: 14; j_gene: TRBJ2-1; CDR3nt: TGTGCCAGTAATCGGGACTCTCAATACAATGAGCAGTTCTTC; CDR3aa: CASNRDSQYNEQFF
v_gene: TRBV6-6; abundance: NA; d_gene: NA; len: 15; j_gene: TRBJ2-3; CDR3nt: TGTGCCAGCAGTCCCGTACTAGAGGCCACAGATACGCAGTATTTT; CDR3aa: CASSPVLEATDTQYF
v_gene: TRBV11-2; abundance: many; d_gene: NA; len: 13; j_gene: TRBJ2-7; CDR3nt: TGTGCCAGCAGCTTAAAGAGGGCCTGGGAGCAGTACTTC; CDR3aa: CASSLKRAWEQYF
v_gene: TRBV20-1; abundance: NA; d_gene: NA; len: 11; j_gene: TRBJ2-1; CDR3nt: TGCAGTGCTCCCTGGACCCCGGGGCAGTTCTTC; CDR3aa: CSAPWTPGQFF
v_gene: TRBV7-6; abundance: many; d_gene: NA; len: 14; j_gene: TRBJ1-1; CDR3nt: TGTGCCAGCAGCCCCCCTGGTCGACGGACTGAAGCTTTCTTT; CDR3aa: CASSPPGRRTEAFF
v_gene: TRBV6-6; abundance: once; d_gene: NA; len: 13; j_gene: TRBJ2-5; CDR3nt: TGTGCCAGCAGTAGAAGGACAGAAAAGACCCAGTACTTC; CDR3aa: CASSRRTEKTQYF
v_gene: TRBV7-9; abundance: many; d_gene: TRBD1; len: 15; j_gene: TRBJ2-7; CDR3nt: TGTGCCAGCAGCTTTGGGGACAGGTTCCCCTACGAGCAGTACTTC; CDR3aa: CASSFGDRFPYEQYF
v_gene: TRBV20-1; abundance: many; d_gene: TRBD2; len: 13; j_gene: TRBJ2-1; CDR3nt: TGCAGTGCCCTTGAGTGGGAGGGCAATGAGCAGTTCTTC; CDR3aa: CSALEWEGNEQFF
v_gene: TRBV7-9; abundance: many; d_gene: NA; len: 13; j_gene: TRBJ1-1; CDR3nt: TGTGCCGGGATTAGGGGGGGGAACACTGAAGCTTTCTTT; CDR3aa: CAGIRGGNTEAFF
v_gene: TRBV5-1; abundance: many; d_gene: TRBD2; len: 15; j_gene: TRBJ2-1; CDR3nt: TGCGCCAGCAGCTTGAACCGCGGGGGAACGGATGAGCAGTTCTTC; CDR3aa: CASSLNRGGTDEQFF
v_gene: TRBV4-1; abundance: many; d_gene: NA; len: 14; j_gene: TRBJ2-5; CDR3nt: TGCGCCAGCAGCCGCCAACAGTTACAAGAGACCCAGTACTTC; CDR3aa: CASSRQQLQETQYF
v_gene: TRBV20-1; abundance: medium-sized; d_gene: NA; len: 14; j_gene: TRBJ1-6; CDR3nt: TGCAGTGCTAGAGAGGGCAGGGATAATTCACCCCTCCACTTT; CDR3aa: CSAREGRDNSPLHF
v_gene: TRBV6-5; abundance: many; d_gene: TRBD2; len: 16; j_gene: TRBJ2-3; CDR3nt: TGTGCCAGCAGTTACTCGCGGGAGTCCCCCACAGATACGCAGTATTTT; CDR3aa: CASSYSRESPTDTQYF
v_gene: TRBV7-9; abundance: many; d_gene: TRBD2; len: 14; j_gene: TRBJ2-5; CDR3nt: TGTGCCAGCAGCACACTAGCGGGAAGAGAGACCCAGTACTTC; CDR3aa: CASSTLAGRETQYF
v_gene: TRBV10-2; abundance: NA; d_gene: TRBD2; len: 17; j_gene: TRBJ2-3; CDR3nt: TGCGCCAGCAGTGTGCGCGGGAGGTCCAGTAGCACAGATACGCAGTATTTT; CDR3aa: CASSVRGRSSSTDTQYF
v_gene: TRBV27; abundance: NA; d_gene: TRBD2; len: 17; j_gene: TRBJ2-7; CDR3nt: TGTGCCAGCAGTTTATCGACTAGCGGGAGTAAAGGAGACGAGCAGTACTTC; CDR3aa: CASSLSTSGSKGDEQYF
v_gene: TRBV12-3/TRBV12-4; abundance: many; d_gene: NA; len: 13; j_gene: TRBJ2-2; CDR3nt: TGTGCCAGCAACGGACTGAACACCGGGGAGCTGTTTTTT; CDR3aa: CASNGLNTGELFF
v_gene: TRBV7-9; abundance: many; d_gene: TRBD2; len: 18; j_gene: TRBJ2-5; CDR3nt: TGTGCCAGCAACCCTGGACTAGCGGAAAACGATTACCAAGAGACCCAGTACTTC; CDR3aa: CASNPGLAENDYQETQYF
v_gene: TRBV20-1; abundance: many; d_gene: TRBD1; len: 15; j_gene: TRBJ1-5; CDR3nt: TGCAGTGCTAGAGATGGAGGACAGGGTAATCAGCCCCAGCATTTT; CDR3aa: CSARDGGQGNQPQHF
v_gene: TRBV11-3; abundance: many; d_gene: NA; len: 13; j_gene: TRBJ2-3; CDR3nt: TGTGCCAGCAGCTTAGAACGCACAGATACGCAGTATTTT; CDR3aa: CASSLERTDTQYF